A selection of T cell receptor beta chains follows, all from one sample in a study of T-cell reconstitution after alpha-beta-depleted transplantation in children. One entry per CDR3 protein results from TCRdb running MiXCR on the PCR reads. The sample shows around 300,000 distinct CDR3 sequences, roughly 11% of them seen only once. Material: peripheral blood, obtained 180 days after TCRalphabeta/CD19-depleted stem cell transplant. The source of these receptors is a male patient under 10 years old who had a stem cell transplant for chronic granulomatous disease, so the T cells may come from the graft donor. CDR3s include the opening cysteine and the closing phenylalanine or tryptophan. The D gene is left open where the match is weak. Where a row states a size, it is once, few, many or the class of an expanded clone; other rows omit it.

v_call: TRBV19
j_call: TRBJ2-4
clone_size: NA
d_call: NA
cdr3_nt: TGTGCCAGTAGGCCCGCGACCGGGGGGCTAGCCAAAAACATTCAGTACTTC
cdr3_aa: CASRPATGGLAKNIQYF

v_call: TRBV18
j_call: TRBJ2-3
clone_size: many
d_call: TRBD2
cdr3_nt: TGTGCCAGCTCCGTTCGGGGGGAAAAGACAGATACGCAGTATTTT
cdr3_aa: CASSVRGEKTDTQYF

v_call: TRBV20-1
j_call: TRBJ1-6
clone_size: many
d_call: NA
cdr3_nt: TGCAGTGCTAGGGACATAGGAAGAAATTCACCCCTCCACTTT
cdr3_aa: CSARDIGRNSPLHF

v_call: TRBV7-2
j_call: TRBJ1-1
clone_size: many
d_call: NA
cdr3_nt: TGTGCCAGCAGCTTATTTGGGGGGAACACTGAAGCTTTCTTT
cdr3_aa: CASSLFGGNTEAFF

v_call: TRBV6-1
j_call: TRBJ2-6
clone_size: many
d_call: NA
cdr3_nt: TGTGCCACAAGGGGGACTGCGGGTCGGGCCAACGTCCTGACTTTC
cdr3_aa: CATRGTAGRANVLTF

v_call: TRBV2
j_call: TRBJ2-7
clone_size: NA
d_call: NA
cdr3_nt: TGTGCCAGCAGCCTACTACTTTACGAGCAGTACTTC
cdr3_aa: CASSLLLYEQYF

v_call: TRBV20-1
j_call: TRBJ1-1
clone_size: many
d_call: NA
cdr3_nt: TGCAGTGCCGGGGAGAACACTGAAGCTTTCTTT
cdr3_aa: CSAGENTEAFF

v_call: TRBV7-9
j_call: TRBJ2-7
clone_size: many
d_call: TRBD2
cdr3_nt: TGTGCCAGCAGCCACATTTGGACTAGCAACGAGCAGTACTTC
cdr3_aa: CASSHIWTSNEQYF

v_call: TRBV20-1
j_call: TRBJ2-1
clone_size: NA
d_call: NA
cdr3_nt: TGCAGTGCTCAAGACTGGACGGGACTCGTCAAACCAAACAATGAGCAGTTCTTC
cdr3_aa: CSAQDWTGLVKPNNEQFF

v_call: TRBV5-5
j_call: TRBJ2-1
clone_size: many
d_call: NA
cdr3_nt: TGTGCCAGCAGCTTAACGACCGTGGGAGGGTTCTTC
cdr3_aa: CASSLTTVGGFF

v_call: TRBV5-6
j_call: TRBJ2-7
clone_size: many
d_call: TRBD1
cdr3_nt: TGTGCCAGCAGCCCGACAGGGTTCCACGAGCAGTACTTC
cdr3_aa: CASSPTGFHEQYF

v_call: TRBV27
j_call: TRBJ2-4
clone_size: many
d_call: TRBD1
cdr3_nt: TGTGCCAGCAGTTCTTACACCGGGACAGGAGCTTTTCGCCCCAAAAACATTCAGTACTTC
cdr3_aa: CASSSYTGTGAFRPKNIQYF

v_call: TRBV7-2
j_call: TRBJ2-5
clone_size: many
d_call: NA
cdr3_nt: TGTGCCAGCAGCTTAGCACCTTGGGAGACCCAGTACTTC
cdr3_aa: CASSLAPWETQYF

v_call: TRBV7-9
j_call: TRBJ1-1
clone_size: many
d_call: NA
cdr3_nt: TGTGCCAGCAGCCCAAGCCCGAACACTGAAGCTTTCTTT
cdr3_aa: CASSPSPNTEAFF

v_call: TRBV23-1
j_call: TRBJ2-5
clone_size: NA
d_call: NA
cdr3_nt: TGCGCCAGCAGTCAATCCGGACAGTCGAGAGAGTTC
cdr3_aa: CASSQSGQSREF

v_call: TRBV18
j_call: TRBJ2-5
clone_size: few
d_call: NA
cdr3_nt: TGTGCCAGCTCACCTAGAGGGAGTGAGACCCAGTACTTC
cdr3_aa: CASSPRGSETQYF

v_call: TRBV15
j_call: TRBJ2-7
clone_size: many
d_call: TRBD1
cdr3_nt: TGTGCCACCAGGGAGGACAGGGGCTCGGAGCAGTACTTC
cdr3_aa: CATREDRGSEQYF

v_call: TRBV5-2
j_call: TRBJ2-7
clone_size: NA
d_call: NA
cdr3_nt: TGTGCCAGCAAGCGGGGAATCTACGAGCAGTACTTC
cdr3_aa: CASKRGIYEQYF

v_call: TRBV5-1
j_call: TRBJ2-1
clone_size: many
d_call: NA
cdr3_nt: TGCGCCAGCAGCCCGCTGGGGGGTTTCAGGTTCGATGAGCAGTTCTTC
cdr3_aa: CASSPLGGFRFDEQFF

v_call: TRBV12-5
j_call: TRBJ1-4
clone_size: many
d_call: TRBD1
cdr3_nt: TGTGCTAGTGGGGGACAGGCGGGTGAAAAACTGTTTTTT
cdr3_aa: CASGGQAGEKLFF

v_call: TRBV29-1
j_call: TRBJ2-7
clone_size: many
d_call: NA
cdr3_nt: TGCAGCGTTGGCGGAAGGGAAGGGTACTACGAGCAGTACTTC
cdr3_aa: CSVGGREGYYEQYF

v_call: TRBV27
j_call: TRBJ2-7
clone_size: many
d_call: TRBD2
cdr3_nt: TGTGCCAGCAGTCCCACAAAGGGCGGGGGGGACAGCTACGAGCAGTACTTC
cdr3_aa: CASSPTKGGGDSYEQYF

v_call: TRBV29-1
j_call: TRBJ2-5
clone_size: many
d_call: TRBD1
cdr3_nt: TGCAGCGTTGCTGGGGGCACAGGGGGCGTCGAGACCCAGTACTTC
cdr3_aa: CSVAGGTGGVETQYF

v_call: TRBV7-2
j_call: TRBJ1-2
clone_size: many
d_call: NA
cdr3_nt: TGTGCCAGCCCTTTTCCGGTTCGGCTACACTATGGCTACACCTTC
cdr3_aa: CASPFPVRLHYGYTF

v_call: TRBV28
j_call: TRBJ2-5
clone_size: NA
d_call: NA
cdr3_nt: TGTGCCAGCAGTTCCAGGACAGATGCTTTAAGGACCCAGTACTTC
cdr3_aa: CASSSRTDALRTQYF

v_call: TRBV7-3
j_call: TRBJ2-1
clone_size: many
d_call: NA
cdr3_nt: TGTGCCAGCAGCTTCTCCGGGTACAATGAGCAGTTCTTC
cdr3_aa: CASSFSGYNEQFF

v_call: TRBV27
j_call: TRBJ2-7
clone_size: many
d_call: NA
cdr3_nt: TGTGCCAGCAGTTATGGGGGCCTAGAGCAGTACTTC
cdr3_aa: CASSYGGLEQYF

v_call: TRBV20-1
j_call: TRBJ2-5
clone_size: few
d_call: TRBD2
cdr3_nt: TGCAGTGCCTATAGCGGGGTGAAAGAGACCCAGTACTTC
cdr3_aa: CSAYSGVKETQYF

v_call: TRBV7-9
j_call: TRBJ2-7
clone_size: many
d_call: NA
cdr3_nt: TGTGCCAGCAGCTCTCTGGCGGGACGCTCCTACGAGCAGTACTTC
cdr3_aa: CASSSLAGRSYEQYF

v_call: TRBV5-1
j_call: TRBJ1-5
clone_size: many
d_call: NA
cdr3_nt: TGCGCCAGCAGCTTGGAGTTTGGTAGCAATCAGCCCCAGCATTTT
cdr3_aa: CASSLEFGSNQPQHF

v_call: TRBV7-9
j_call: TRBJ1-1
clone_size: many
d_call: NA
cdr3_nt: TGTGCCAGCAGCTTAGAATCAGAGGGTGAAGCTTTCTTT
cdr3_aa: CASSLESEGEAFF

v_call: TRBV2
j_call: TRBJ1-5
clone_size: many
d_call: TRBD1
cdr3_nt: TGTGCCAGCAGCGACAGGGTACATCAGCCCCAGCATTTT
cdr3_aa: CASSDRVHQPQHF

v_call: TRBV12-3/TRBV12-4
j_call: TRBJ2-7
clone_size: NA
d_call: NA
cdr3_nt: TGTGCCAGCGGCCGCAGCTCTAGTTTTGCCGACTTCTACGAGCAGTACTTC
cdr3_aa: CASGRSSSFADFYEQYF

v_call: TRBV6-1
j_call: TRBJ1-5
clone_size: many
d_call: NA
cdr3_nt: TGTGCCAGCAGTCCCATGAGGGCCGATCAGCCCCAGCATTTT
cdr3_aa: CASSPMRADQPQHF

v_call: TRBV10-3
j_call: TRBJ2-4
clone_size: many
d_call: NA
cdr3_nt: TGTGCCATCAGCGTCGAAAAAGGCCGGGGCTACGGCATTCAGTACTTC
cdr3_aa: CAISVEKGRGYGIQYF

v_call: TRBV20-1
j_call: TRBJ2-3
clone_size: many
d_call: NA
cdr3_nt: TGCAGTGCTAGAGTAGGGGGGAGCGCAGATACGCAGTATTTT
cdr3_aa: CSARVGGSADTQYF

v_call: TRBV5-1
j_call: TRBJ1-2
clone_size: many
d_call: TRBD1
cdr3_nt: TGCGCCAGCAGCTTCCGGGACAGCAACTATGGCTACACCTTC
cdr3_aa: CASSFRDSNYGYTF

v_call: TRBV7-6
j_call: TRBJ1-6
clone_size: many
d_call: NA
cdr3_nt: TGTGCCAGCAGCTTAGATACAGTTTTCGATAATTCACCCCTCCACTTT
cdr3_aa: CASSLDTVFDNSPLHF

v_call: TRBV30
j_call: TRBJ1-1
clone_size: few
d_call: NA
cdr3_nt: TGTGCCTGGAGACAGCTCGACACTGAAGCTTTCTTT
cdr3_aa: CAWRQLDTEAFF

v_call: TRBV6-1
j_call: TRBJ2-7
clone_size: many
d_call: TRBD2
cdr3_nt: TGTGCCAGCAGTGAACGGCCACTAGCGGGAGGGCCCCACGAGCAGTACTTC
cdr3_aa: CASSERPLAGGPHEQYF